The next 13 T cell receptor beta chains were all read from a single sample in a study of graft-versus-host responses after intestinal transplantation. Assay used: immunoSEQ multiplex PCR; TCRdb lists only in-frame clones, some missing. The table shows roughly 23,000 clones, with around 78% occurring only once. Tissue processing of the graft released intraepithelial and lamina propria lymphocytes from it. The specimen comprised ileum tissue, sampled 12 days after intestinal transplant. The receptor source for this set is a human patient who received an intestinal transplant, so some T cells may come from the graft donor.

V and J are TRBV18 and TRBJ2-6; 10 bases align to TRBD1. The CDR3 has 19 residues. Germline V gives CDR1 KGHSH, CDR2 LQKENI. The trim removed 3 bases at V and 0 bases at J, leaving 8 bases unmatched. For the CDR3, the DNA is TGTGCCAGCTCACCCGGGACAGGGGTTACTCTCTCTGGGGCCAACGTCCTGACTTTC. Translation: CASSPGTGVTLSGANVLTF.

The V gene is TRBV6-5, the J gene TRBJ1-2; the D gene is possibly TRBD1 (6 bases). This CDR3 has 10 residues. The V gene's germline CDR1 is MNHEY and CDR2 SVGAGI. This chain's CDR3 is CGTGNYGYTF. CDR3 nucleotide sequence: TGTGGAACAGGGAACTATGGCTACACCTTC.

This CDR3 reads CASSPAGQSCNYGYTF. For the CDR3, the DNA is TGTGCCAGCAGCCCGGCGGGGCAGTCCTGTAACTATGGCTACACCTTC. This sequence joins TRBV11-3 and TRBJ1-2, with a tentative D call TRBD1 (5 bases). The CDR3 is 16 amino acids. Germline V gives CDR1 SGHNT, CDR2 YENEEA. Trimming cost V 5 bases and J 1 base, with 17 bases left between them.

The chain combines TRBV27 with TRBJ2-7, with D perhaps TRBD1 (6 bases). The length of the CDR3 is 15 residues. Germline CDR1 and CDR2: MNHEY and SMNVEV (reference sequence). Trimming pared 4 bases from V and 5 bases from J, leaving 18 bases between. CDR3 amino acids: CASSSLTGNAHEQYF. CDR3 sequence (DNA): TGTGCCAGCAGTTCCCTAACAGGGAATGCCCACGAGCAGTACTTC.

J is TRBJ2-2 and V is TRBV9, with 7 bases aligning to TRBD1. This CDR3 is built from 16 residues. Germline CDR1 reads SGDLS; CDR2 reads YYNGEE. The V segment lost 3 bases and the J segment 0 bases; nucleotides outside the gene matches: 5. CDR3 in amino acids: CASSATGATNTGELFF. In nucleotides, the CDR3 is TGTGCCAGCAGCGCAACAGGGGCCACGAACACCGGGGAGCTGTTTTTT.

The chain combines TRBV28 with TRBJ1-5, with 7 bases matching TRBD1. This CDR3 is built from 12 residues. V shed 2 bases, J shed 9 bases, and the junction held 1 base outside the gene matches. The V gene's germline CDR1 is MDHEN and CDR2 SYDVKM. CDR3 nucleotides: TGTGCCAGCAGTTTAAGGACAGGGCCCCAGCATTTT. Translated: CASSLRTGPQHF.

This clone has only a few counts. This chain joins TRBV21-1 and TRBJ2-3; TRBD2, the table's D call, was not compared with the DNA. TRBV21-1 is tagged as a pseudogene. This CDR3 comprises 17 residues. This CDR3 reads CASSATLAGRGTDTQYF. CDR3 sequence (DNA): TGTGCCAGCAGCGCCACACTAGCGGGACGGGGCACAGATACGCAGTATTTT.

The rearrangement links TRBV5-6 to TRBJ1-2, with D possibly being TRBD1 (5 bases). Germline V gives CDR1 SGHDT, CDR2 YYEEEE. The CDR3 is made up of 13 amino acids. Deletions cut 2 bases from V and 2 bases from J, with 7 bases between. For the CDR3, the DNA is TGTGCCAGCAGCTTAGGACAAAACTATGGCTACACCTTC. Its protein is CASSLGQNYGYTF.

V and J are TRBV6-1 and TRBJ2-3, with 10 bases lining up with TRBD2. Germline CDR1 MNHNS, CDR2 SASEGT. V shed 4 bases and J 4 bases; nucleotides not matched to a gene: 14. The CDR3 loop spans 18 amino acids. Here the CDR3 reads CASSGEGFVAGGPDTQYF. CDR3 nucleotides: TGTGCCAGCAGTGGTGAAGGTTTCGTAGCGGGGGGACCAGATACGCAGTATTTT.

CDR3 region: CASIPDRGSYEQYF. For the CDR3, the DNA is TGTGCCAGCATTCCTGACAGGGGCAGTTACGAGCAGTACTTC. The genes are TRBV28 and TRBJ2-7; TRBD1 matches 8 bases. The CDR3 loop spans 14 amino acids. The trim removed 7 bases at V and 4 bases at J, leaving 9 bases unmatched. Germline CDR1 and CDR2: MDHEN and SYDVKM. Full variable domain (remainder filled in from reference TRBV28 and TRBJ2-7): DVKVTQSSRYLVKRTGEKVFLECVQDMDHENMFWYRQDPGLGLRLIYFSYDVKMKEKGDIPEGYSVSREKKERFSLILESASTNQTSMYLCASIPDRGSYEQYFGPGTRLTVT.

The CDR3 loop is CASSPGGITEAFF. The CDR3 nucleotides are TGTGCCAGCAGCCCAGGCGGGATCACTGAAGCTTTCTTT. The rearrangement links TRBV2 to TRBJ1-1; no definite D call. This CDR3 has 13 residues. The V gene lost 6 bases and the J gene lost 4 bases, with 12 bases spanning the gap. Per germline, CDR1 SNHLY and CDR2 FYNNEI.

CDR3 in amino acids: CASIWSEGSSPLHF. CDR3 DNA: TGTGCCAGCATATGGTCGGAGGGTAGCTCACCCCTCCACTTT. The J gene is TRBJ1-6, the V gene TRBV6-5, with D uncertain. This CDR3 is 14 amino acids long. Trimming left V 7 bases short and J 10 bases short, with 17 bases between. Looked up from germline, CDR1 is MNHEY and CDR2 is SVGAGI.

The genes are TRBV5-1 and TRBJ2-5; 8 positions match TRBD2. The germline V gene encodes CDR1 SGHRS and CDR2 YFSETQ. The CDR3 consists of 15 residues. V gave up 3 bases and J gave up 3 bases; unmatched junction bases: 7. CDR3 loop: CASSYSGTREETQYF. CDR3 nucleotides: TGCGCCAGCAGCTACTCCGGGACTAGAGAAGAGACCCAGTACTTC. Looking up the rest from reference TRBV5-1 and TRBJ2-5 gives the full variable domain: KAGVTQTPRYLIKTRGQQVTLSCSPISGHRSVSWYQQTPGQGLQFLFEYFSETQRNKGNFPGRFSGRQFSNSRSEMNVSTLELGDSALYLCASSYSGTREETQYFGPGTRLLVL.